One and the same sample provided the 30 T cell receptor beta chains below, sequenced in a study of human T cells and chemical hapten exposure. Time point indicated: patch test 1, 2 weeks after DPC sensitization. This sample's treatment: therapeutic diphenylcyclopropenone sensitization with weekly scalp DPC. TCRdb itself ran the RACE reads through MiXCR, one entry per CDR3 protein. Of fewer than 130,000 distinct CDR3 sequences in the sample, about 10% are singletons; the top ten hold around 3.6%. The sequenced sample was whole blood, obtained in connection with sensitization to the hapten diphenylcyclopropenone (DPC). These receptors originate from a woman in her 40s with alopecia areata. Some clones in this sample may be carry-over from other donors' samples.

This clonotype was seen repeatedly, ten times or more. This sequence joins TRBV24-1 and TRBJ2-2; 12 positions agree with TRBD1. V dropped 9 bases and J dropped 0; count of bases not matched to a gene: 10. CDR3 length: 18 residues. The germline V gene encodes CDR1 KGHDR and CDR2 SFDVKD. For the CDR3, the DNA is TGTGCCACCGCCCGCGGGACAGGGGGCCCGTCGAACACCGGGGAGCTGTTTTTT. Translation gives CATARGTGGPSNTGELFF.

The rearrangement uses TRBV7-2 and TRBJ2-3; D is possibly TRBD1 or TRBD2 (5 bases each). The V gene's germline CDR1 is SGHTA and CDR2 FQGNSA. V shed 5 bases and J shed 0 bases, with 9 bases lying between them. This CDR3 region has 14 residues. CDR3: CASSRGVSTDTQYF. As DNA, the CDR3 is TGTGCCAGCAGCCGAGGGGTTAGCACAGATACGCAGTATTTT.

This chain connects TRBV4-3 to TRBJ2-5; D might be TRBD2 (5 bases). The CDR3 runs 13 residues. V was pared by 1 base and J by 5 bases, with 8 bases between. Looked up from germline, CDR1 is LGHNA and CDR2 is YSLEER. The CDR3 is CASSQGRGETQYF. CDR3 DNA: TGCGCCAGCAGCCAAGGAAGAGGGGAGACCCAGTACTTC.

This clonotype has just a few counts. The chain joins TRBV2 to TRBJ1-2, with 8 nucleotides matching TRBD1. Germline CDR1 reads SNHLY; CDR2 reads FYNNEI. This CDR3 has 14 amino acids. The ends lost 6 bases at V and 2 bases at J; junction bases unmatched: 5. In DNA, the CDR3 is TGTGCCAGCAGGGAAAACAGGGGGAACTATGGCTACACCTTC. Translating it yields CASRENRGNYGYTF.

The sample holds a few counts of this clonotype. The chain employs TRBV7-6 and TRBJ2-7; D gene ambiguous. The V end lost 1 base, the J end lost 2 bases, and 9 bases lay between the germline ends. Looked up from germline, CDR1 is SGHVS and CDR2 is FNYEAQ. The CDR3 contains 14 residues. CDR3 nucleotide sequence: TGTGCCAGCAGCTTAGGGCAGGAAACCTACGAGCAGTACTTC. Translated, it gives CASSLGQETYEQYF.

This clonotype was recorded a few times. The chain employs TRBV27 and TRBJ2-3, with D maybe TRBD2 (5 bases). V was trimmed by 3 bases and J by 4 bases, leaving 11 bases between them. This CDR3 spans 14 amino acids. Germline V gene sequence: CDR1 MNHEY, CDR2 SMNVEV (reference sequence). The CDR3 spells CASSLLLAADTQYF. The CDR3 nucleotides are TGTGCCAGCAGTTTGTTGCTAGCAGCAGATACGCAGTATTTT.

This clonotype was counted between two and nine times. This chain links TRBV7-2 with TRBJ2-7; 13 bases map to TRBD2. The V gene end was trimmed by 1 base and the J gene end by 4 bases; junction bases not matched to a gene: 7. This CDR3 region has 17 residues. Germline loops: CDR1 SGHTA, CDR2 FQGNSA. CDR3 nucleotide sequence: TGTGCCAGCAGCTTAGTGGCTCGGACTAGCGGGGGATACGAGCAGTACTTC. Protein: CASSLVARTSGGYEQYF.

In this sample, this clonotype turned up many times. The chain is built from TRBV19 and TRBJ1-2; weak D call: TRBD1 (5 bases). V lost 6 bases and J lost 6, with 20 bases in between. The CDR3 is 15 residues long. Germline lookup yields CDR1 LNHDA and CDR2 SQIVND (reference sequence). The CDR3 coding sequence is TGTGCCAGTAGCCCAATTGGCCAGGGACTAAATGGCTACACCTTC. It codes for CASSPIGQGLNGYTF.

The gene calls are TRBV19 and TRBJ2-7; the D gene is possibly TRBD1 (7 bases). The CDR3 is 11 residues long. V dropped 5 bases and J dropped 7 bases, with 9 bases sitting between them. Germline-derived CDR1 and CDR2 are LNHDA and SQIVND (reference sequence). CDR3 amino acids: CASSAGQEQYF. The CDR3 DNA reads as TGTGCCAGTAGTGCGGGACAGGAGCAGTACTTC.

V and J are TRBV11-2 and TRBJ2-2, with D tentatively TRBD1 (5 bases). Trimming left V 6 bases short and J 7 bases short, with 12 bases between. Germline V lookup: CDR1 SGHAT, CDR2 FQNNGV. The CDR3 is made up of 13 amino acids. The CDR3 protein is CASRRQLGGELFF. The CDR3, as DNA: TGTGCCAGCAGACGACAGCTAGGCGGGGAGCTGTTTTTT.

This clonotype occurred many times. CDR3 region: CASSSPGGSYEQYF. The CDR3 bases are TGCGCCAGCAGCTCGCCAGGCGGGTCCTACGAGCAGTACTTC. The chain couples TRBV5-1 to TRBJ2-7, with a possible D match to TRBD2 (5 bases). The germline V gene encodes CDR1 SGHRS and CDR2 YFSETQ. This CDR3 region has 14 residues. Trimming shortened V by 3 bases and J by 1 base, and 11 bases separated the two germline ends. Using reference TRBV5-1 and TRBJ2-7 for the parts outside the CDR3, the full variable domain is KAGVTQTPRYLIKTRGQQVTLSCSPISGHRSVSWYQQTPGQGLQFLFEYFSETQRNKGNFPGRFSGRQFSNSRSEMNVSTLELGDSALYLCASSSPGGSYEQYFGPGTRLTVT.

There are a few counts of this clonotype. CDR3 protein: CASSTDRGPNQPQHF. In nucleotides, the CDR3 is TGTGCCAGTAGTACGGACAGGGGCCCTAATCAGCCCCAGCATTTT. The chain has TRBV19 and TRBJ1-5, with TRBD1 matching 9 bases. This CDR3 has 15 amino acids. Trimming at V came to 4 bases and at J to 4 bases, leaving 5 bases not matched to a gene. CDR1 and CDR2 (germline): LNHDA, SQIVND (reference sequence). Full variable domain (missing parts from reference TRBV19 and TRBJ1-5): DGGITQSPKYLFRKEGQNVTLSCEQNLNHDAMYWYRQDPGQGLRLIYYSQIVNDFQKGDIAEGYSVSREKKESFPLTVTSAQKNPTAFYLCASSTDRGPNQPQHFGDGTRLSIL.

Many counts were recorded for this clonotype. This chain links TRBV6-2 or TRBV6-3 with TRBJ2-7; TRBD2 might be the D (5 bases). Germline values: CDR1 MNHEY, CDR2 SVGEGT. The CDR3 extends over 16 amino acids. The V end lost 5 bases, the J end lost 2 bases, and 19 bases lay between the germline ends. The CDR3 is CASSIASGGLTYEQYF. The CDR3 bases are TGTGCCAGCAGTATCGCTTCGGGCGGGCTAACCTACGAGCAGTACTTC.

In its sample, this clonotype was seen many times. The chain couples TRBV28 to TRBJ2-5; 7 nucleotides line up with TRBD2. Germline assignment: CDR1 MDHEN and CDR2 SYDVKM. The CDR3 spans 15 residues. Trimming took 3 bases from V and 5 from J; bases not matched to a gene: 9. The CDR3 reads CASSFRGSESETQYF. Here the CDR3 DNA reads TGTGCCAGCAGTTTCCGCGGGAGTGAGTCCGAGACCCAGTACTTC.

This clonotype came up many times. The chain links TRBV7-3 to TRBJ1-1; D unclear. From germline, CDR1 is SGHTA and CDR2 FQGTGA. V shed 2 bases and J shed 2 bases, with 9 bases lying between them. The length of the CDR3 is 14 residues. CDR3 residues: CASSLSAGNTEAFF. The CDR3 DNA is TGTGCCAGCAGCTTATCGGCGGGAAACACTGAAGCTTTCTTT.

This clonotype has a count of ten or more. The J gene is TRBJ2-1, the V gene TRBV20-1, with D possibly TRBD2 on 6 matching bases. Trimming cost V 1 base and J 0 bases, with 10 bases left between them. The CDR3 covers 15 residues. Germline V gene data show CDR1 as DFQATT and CDR2 as SNEGSKA (reference sequence). CDR3 bases: TGCAGTGCTAGAGTTAGCGGTAGCTCCTACAATGAGCAGTTCTTC. Translation: CSARVSGSSYNEQFF.

The V and J genes are TRBV6-5 and TRBJ1-4; TRBD1 aligns across 10 bases. Germline trimming cut 6 bases from V and 7 bases from J; bases unmatched to any gene: 5. Germline V gives CDR1 MNHEY, CDR2 SVGAGI. CDR3 length equals 14 residues. DNA for the CDR3: TGTGCCAGCAGGGGGACAGGGGTTGGTGAAAAACTGTTTTTT. Its protein product is CASRGTGVGEKLFF.

This clonotype was observed a few times. The V gene is TRBV7-9, the J gene TRBJ1-4; 7 bases agree with TRBD1. This CDR3 is 17 amino acids long. V shed 4 bases and J 0 bases; nucleotides not matched to a gene: 8. Germline lookup yields CDR1 SEHNR and CDR2 FQNEAQ (reference sequence). CDR3 DNA sequence: TGTGCCAGCAGCTCTACAGGGGCCCCATCAACTAATGAAAAACTGTTTTTT. As protein: CASSSTGAPSTNEKLFF.

The rearrangement joins TRBV5-1 to TRBJ1-1; the match to TRBD1 covers 8 bases. The CDR3 is 13 amino acids. The trim removed 4 bases at V and 7 bases at J, leaving 6 bases unmatched. Germline CDR1 SGHRS, CDR2 YFSETQ. As DNA, the CDR3 is TGCGCCAGCAGCCTTGGACAGGGTGGTGAAGCTTTCTTT. Translated, it gives CASSLGQGGEAFF.

At least ten counts were recorded for this clonotype. The chain has TRBV29-1 and TRBJ2-1; 7 nucleotides match TRBD1. Germline CDR1 is SQVTM and CDR2 is ANQGSEA. CDR3 size: 13 residues. Germline trimming cut 8 bases from V and 6 bases from J; bases unmatched to any gene: 10. The CDR3 bases are TGCAGCTCCCGAGGACAGGACCTCAATGAGCAGTTCTTC. It yields the protein CSSRGQDLNEQFF.

This chain joins TRBV28 and TRBJ2-1; 10 positions match TRBD1. Trimming cost V 6 bases and J 9 bases; bases outside gene matches: 8. CDR1 is MDHEN, CDR2 SYDVKM, per germline. CDR3 length: 14 amino acids. The CDR3 coding sequence is TGTGCCAGCAGCCCGGGACAGGGGCTTAGTGAGCAGTTCTTC. Translated, it gives CASSPGQGLSEQFF.

This clonotype was seen only a few times. The genes are TRBV12-3 or TRBV12-4 and TRBJ1-2; D is unresolved. Trimming removed 6 bases from V and 5 bases from J, with 16 bases in between. The CDR3 has 14 residues. CDR3 sequence reads: CASSRNVYGYGYTF. The CDR3 DNA sequence: TGTGCCAGCAGCCGTAACGTGTACGGATATGGCTACACCTTC.

This clonotype was seen only a few times. The chain uses TRBV7-9 and TRBJ1-2, with D possibly matching TRBD1 (6 bases). Between the trimmed V and J ends, which lost 5 bases and 6 bases, there was a span of 16 bases. The CDR3 has 14 residues. The germline CDR1 and CDR2 sequences are SEHNR and FQNEAQ (reference sequence). The CDR3, as DNA: TGTGCCAGCAGCCCGGTGGGGGACATCGATGGCTACACCTTC. Protein product: CASSPVGDIDGYTF.

This clonotype has more than one count but fewer than ten. The V and J genes are TRBV19 and TRBJ1-6; perhaps TRBD1 as D (6 bases). Between the trimmed V and J ends, which lost 5 bases and 8 bases, there was a span of 13 bases. Germline-derived CDR1 and CDR2 are LNHDA and SQIVND (reference sequence). The CDR3 is 14 residues long. CDR3 amino acids: CASSPRTADSPLHF. The CDR3 DNA reads as TGTGCCAGTAGTCCGAGGACAGCCGATTCACCCCTCCACTTT.

This clonotype was counted between two and nine times. The chain uses TRBV7-2 and TRBJ2-2; D might be TRBD2 (5 bases). Trimming took off 3 bases at V and 8 bases at J, with 16 bases between the two ends. The CDR3 length is 15 residues. Germline-derived CDR1 and CDR2 are SGHTA and FQGNSA. The CDR3 nucleotides are TGTGCCAGCAGCTTCCCCGCCCGGGGAATTGGGGAGCTGTTTTTT. It codes for CASSFPARGIGELFF.

This clonotype was recorded at least ten times. The rearrangement links TRBV6-2 or TRBV6-3 to TRBJ1-2; 7 bases are a match to TRBD1. The CDR3 runs to 14 residues. Germline V gene data show CDR1 as MNHEY and CDR2 as SVGEGT. Trimming removed 2 bases from V and 6 bases from J; junction bases left unmatched: 6. CDR3 protein: CASSYPGQIDGYTF. CDR3 bases: TGTGCCAGCAGTTACCCGGGACAGATCGATGGCTACACCTTC.

This clonotype was seen ten or more times. The chain links TRBV27 to TRBJ2-1, with a possible D match to TRBD1 (5 bases). The CDR3 spans 15 residues. V was pared by 2 bases and J by 4 bases, with 12 bases between. Germline loops: CDR1 MNHEY, CDR2 SMNVEV (reference sequence). The DNA for the CDR3 is TGTGCCAGCAGTTTAATCTCTGCAGGGTACAATGAGCAGTTCTTC. It specifies CASSLISAGYNEQFF.

This clonotype was counted at least ten times. V is TRBV13 and J is TRBJ1-2; 7 bases fit TRBD1. Germline V gene data show CDR1 as PRHDT and CDR2 as FYEKMQ (reference sequence). The CDR3 is 14 residues long. The trim removed 0 bases at V and 4 bases at J, leaving 2 bases unmatched. CDR3 bases: TGTGCCAGCAGCTTAGGCCGGGACAGCTATGGCTACACCTTC. Encoded protein: CASSLGRDSYGYTF.

This clonotype appeared a few times. This chain links TRBV29-1 with TRBJ2-7; D call uncertain. Trimming stripped 1 base from V and 6 bases from J, with 13 bases between. The CDR3 has 13 amino acids. The germline V gene encodes CDR1 SQVTM and CDR2 ANQGSEA. CDR3 region: CSVEGRHLGEQYF. Here the CDR3 DNA reads TGCAGCGTTGAAGGGCGACACCTCGGCGAGCAGTACTTC.

The V and J genes are TRBV27 and TRBJ2-5; D is ambiguous. The CDR3 extends over 14 amino acids. From germline, CDR1 is MNHEY and CDR2 SMNVEV (reference sequence). Trimming removed 0 bases from V and 1 base from J, with 6 bases in between. The CDR3 DNA reads as TGTGCCAGCAGTTTATCGGTGATCCAAGAGACCCAGTACTTC. This codes for CASSLSVIQETQYF.